The source of this T cell receptor beta chain is a study of cytomegalovirus exposure and HLA in healthy donors. Primers for the PCR totalled 60 Vbeta and 13 Jbeta. Assay used: immunoSEQ multiplex PCR; TCRdb lists only in-frame clones, some missing. This table has under 70,000 clones, just over 85% appearing once. Germline V gene data show CDR1 as SGHTA and CDR2 as FQGNSA. Trimming took off 1 base at V and 4 bases at J, with 16 bases between the two ends. CDR3 length: 17 amino acids. Sequencing used PBMCs. The clonotype was recovered from a woman aged 30 to 39 in good health and CMV-seronegative. The chain couples TRBV7-2 to TRBJ2-2; weak D call: TRBD2 (5 bases). In nucleotides, the CDR3 is TGTGCCAGCAGCTTAGTAAGCGGCCCGGGCGGCACCGGGGAGCTGTTTTTT. Protein product: CASSLVSGPGGTGELFF. The complete variable domain, with remaining parts taken from reference TRBV7-2 and TRBJ2-2, reads GAGVSQSPSNKVTEKGKDVELRCDPISGHTALYWYRQSLGQGLEFLIYFQGNSAPDKSGLPSDRFSAERTGGSVSTLTIQRTQQEDSAVYLCASSLVSGPGGTGELFFGEGSRLTVL.